These T cell receptor beta chains were read from a single sample in a study of graft-versus-host responses after intestinal transplantation. These receptors are not linked to any known antigen. The table came from immunoSEQ multiplex PCR; TCRdb's copy has only in-frame clones and leaves some out. The table lists 100,000 to 110,000 clones, more than 75% of them singletons. The input for sequencing was unstimulated CD4+ T cells sorted from spleen or lymph node cells, taken before transplant. The receptors here all came from a human donor who was the organ donor for an intestinal transplant. Each CDR3 is given with its conserved first and last residue. The D gene is left open where the match is weak. For some rows the clone size is stated as once, few or many, or as a class when expanded; others skip it.

TGTGCCTGGAGTGCACCGGGGCCAGGGACGGTAAACACTGAAGCTTTCTTT	CAWSAPGPGTVNTEAFF	.	.	TRBV30	TRBJ1-1
TGTGCCAGCAGGGGGGTTGGGCAGGGCCAGGCCCAGTACTTC	CASRGVGQGQAQYF	.	.	TRBV2	TRBJ2-5
TGCGCCAGCAGCCTACTAGGGGAAGAGACCCAGTACTTC	CASSLLGEETQYF	.	.	TRBV4-1	TRBJ2-5
TGTGCCAGCAGTACTAGACAGGGGAAAGAGACCCAGTACTTC	CASSTRQGKETQYF	TRBD1	.	TRBV28	TRBJ2-5
TGTGCCAGCAGTGGACAGGGAGGGAACACTGAAGCTTTCTTT	CASSGQGGNTEAFF	TRBD1	.	TRBV6-1	TRBJ1-1
TGTGCCAGCAGCTTAGCCGGGGCGAATGAAAAACTGTTTTTT	CASSLAGANEKLFF	.	once	TRBV5-4	TRBJ1-4
TGTGCCAGCAGTTCCAGGGGTAGCGAGCAGTACTTC	CASSSRGSEQYF	.	once	TRBV28	TRBJ2-7
TGTGCCTGGAGACGACAGGGCTCCTACGAGCAGTACTTC	CAWRRQGSYEQYF	TRBD1	once	TRBV30	TRBJ2-7
TGTGCCAGCAGCTCTAAGACTAGTATCGCGAACACCGGGGAGCTGTTTTTT	CASSSKTSIANTGELFF	.	few	TRBV7-3	TRBJ2-2
TGCGCCAGCAGGAGAGGATCCGGGGTGACGGGCGAGCAGTACTTC	CASRRGSGVTGEQYF	.	.	TRBV5-1	TRBJ2-7
TGTGCCAGCAGCCAGTCCGGGACAGGGATATGGGAACTGTTTTTT	CASSQSGTGIWELFF	TRBD1	.	TRBV7-2	TRBJ1-4
TGTGCCAGCAGCTTAGCGGGGGTAGAGACCCAGTACTTC	CASSLAGVETQYF	.	.	TRBV7-9	TRBJ2-5
TGTGCCAGTAGCCGACAGGGGGCGCGGGGCACTGAAGCTTTCTTT	CASSRQGARGTEAFF	TRBD1	few	TRBV19	TRBJ1-1
TGCGCCAGCAGCTTAGCACAGGCGAACACTGAAGCTTTCTTT	CASSLAQANTEAFF	.	.	TRBV5-1	TRBJ1-1
TGTGCCAGCAGCTCCGAGTTCCATTCACCCCTCCACTTT	CASSSEFHSPLHF	.	.	TRBV5-5	TRBJ1-6
TGTGCCAGCCTCGAACCCTCTAACTATGGCTACACCTTC	CASLEPSNYGYTF	.	.	TRBV28	TRBJ1-2
TGTGCCTGGAATAGGGGGTCACTTGAGACCCAGTACTTC	CAWNRGSLETQYF	.	.	TRBV30	TRBJ2-5
TGCAGCGTTGAAGAACAGTCCTACGAGCAGTACTTC	CSVEEQSYEQYF	.	.	TRBV29-1	TRBJ2-7
TGTGCCAGCAGTTACTCGGACAGGGTGGGGGAAGAGACCCAGTACTTC	CASSYSDRVGEETQYF	TRBD1	.	TRBV6-6	TRBJ2-5
TGTGCCAGCAGTGTGTCGGGCAGGGGGTTTTCACCCCTCCACTTT	CASSVSGRGFSPLHF	TRBD1	.	TRBV2	TRBJ1-6